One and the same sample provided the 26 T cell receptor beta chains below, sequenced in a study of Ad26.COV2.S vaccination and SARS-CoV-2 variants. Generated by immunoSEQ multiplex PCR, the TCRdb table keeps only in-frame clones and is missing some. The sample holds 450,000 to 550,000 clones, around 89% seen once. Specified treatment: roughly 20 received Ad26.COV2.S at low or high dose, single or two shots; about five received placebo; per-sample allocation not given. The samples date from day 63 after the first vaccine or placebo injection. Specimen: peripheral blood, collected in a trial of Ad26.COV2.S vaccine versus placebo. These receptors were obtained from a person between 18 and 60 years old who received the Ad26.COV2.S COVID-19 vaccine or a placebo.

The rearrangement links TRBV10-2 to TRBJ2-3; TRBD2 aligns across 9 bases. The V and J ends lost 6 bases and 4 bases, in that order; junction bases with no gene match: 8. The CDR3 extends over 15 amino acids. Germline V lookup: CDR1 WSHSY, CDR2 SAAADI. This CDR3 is CASRDPAGGSDTQYF. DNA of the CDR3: TGCGCCAGCAGAGATCCAGCGGGAGGTTCAGATACGCAGTATTTT.

The CDR3 nucleotides are TGCGCCAGCAGTGAGGAGGGGTGGACAGGCGAGCAGTACTTC. It codes for CASSEEGWTGEQYF. V gene TRBV10-1 combines with J gene TRBJ2-7, with TRBD1 identical over 7 bases. The CDR3 spans 14 residues. V dropped 2 bases and J dropped 6; count of bases not matched to a gene: 7. CDR1 WNHNN and CDR2 SYGVQD come from the germline V gene (reference sequence).

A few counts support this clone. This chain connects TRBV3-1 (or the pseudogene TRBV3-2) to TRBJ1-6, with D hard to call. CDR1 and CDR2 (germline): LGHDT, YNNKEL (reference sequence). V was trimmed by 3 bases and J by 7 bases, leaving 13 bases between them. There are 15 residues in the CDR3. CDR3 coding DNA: TGTGCCAGCAGCCAGGCGGCGAGATACAATTCACCCCTCCACTTT. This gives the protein CASSQAARYNSPLHF.

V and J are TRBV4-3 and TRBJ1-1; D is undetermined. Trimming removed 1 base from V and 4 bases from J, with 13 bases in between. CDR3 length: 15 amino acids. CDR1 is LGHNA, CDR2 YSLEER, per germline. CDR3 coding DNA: TGCGCCAGCAGCCAAGTTCGGGTTGGTGGCACTGAAGCTTTCTTT. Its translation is CASSQVRVGGTEAFF.

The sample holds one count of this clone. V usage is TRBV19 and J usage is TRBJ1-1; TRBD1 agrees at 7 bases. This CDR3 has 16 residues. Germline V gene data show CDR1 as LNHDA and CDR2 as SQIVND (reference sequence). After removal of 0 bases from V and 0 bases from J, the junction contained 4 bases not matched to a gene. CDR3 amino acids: CASSIDGTVMNTEAFF. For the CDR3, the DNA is TGTGCCAGTAGTATAGACGGGACAGTAATGAACACTGAAGCTTTCTTT.

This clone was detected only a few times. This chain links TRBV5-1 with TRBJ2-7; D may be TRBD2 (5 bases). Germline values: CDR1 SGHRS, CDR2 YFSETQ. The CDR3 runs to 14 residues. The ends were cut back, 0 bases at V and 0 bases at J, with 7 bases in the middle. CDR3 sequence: CASSLVGGSYEQYF. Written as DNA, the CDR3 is TGCGCCAGCAGCTTGGTCGGAGGCTCCTACGAGCAGTACTTC.

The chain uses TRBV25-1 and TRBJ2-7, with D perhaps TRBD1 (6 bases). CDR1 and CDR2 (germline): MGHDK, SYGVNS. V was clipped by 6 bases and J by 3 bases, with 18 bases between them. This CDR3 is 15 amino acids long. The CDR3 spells CASSPKGQSNYEQYF. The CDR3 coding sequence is TGTGCCAGCAGCCCCAAAGGACAGAGTAACTACGAGCAGTACTTC.

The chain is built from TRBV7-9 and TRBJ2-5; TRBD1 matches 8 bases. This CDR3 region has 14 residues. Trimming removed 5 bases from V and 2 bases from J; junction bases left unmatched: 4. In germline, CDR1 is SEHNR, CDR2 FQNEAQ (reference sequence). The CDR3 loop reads CASSPGTGQETQYF. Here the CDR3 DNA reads TGTGCCAGCAGCCCCGGGACAGGTCAAGAGACCCAGTACTTC.

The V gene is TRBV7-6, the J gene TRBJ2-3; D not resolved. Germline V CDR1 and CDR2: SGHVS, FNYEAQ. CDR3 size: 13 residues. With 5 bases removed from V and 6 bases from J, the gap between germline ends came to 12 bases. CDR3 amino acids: CASSARPRDTQYF. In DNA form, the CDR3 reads TGTGCCAGCAGCGCCCGACCACGCGATACGCAGTATTTT.

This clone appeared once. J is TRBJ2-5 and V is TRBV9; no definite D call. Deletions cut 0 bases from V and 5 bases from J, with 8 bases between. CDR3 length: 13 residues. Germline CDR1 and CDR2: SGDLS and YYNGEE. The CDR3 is CASSVALYETQYF. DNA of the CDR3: TGTGCCAGCAGCGTAGCCCTGTACGAGACCCAGTACTTC.

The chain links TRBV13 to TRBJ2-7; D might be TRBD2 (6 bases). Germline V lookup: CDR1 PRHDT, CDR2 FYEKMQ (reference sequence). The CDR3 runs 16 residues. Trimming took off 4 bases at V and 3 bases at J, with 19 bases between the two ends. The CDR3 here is CASSSGGGAGSYEQYF. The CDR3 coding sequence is TGTGCCAGCAGCTCCGGTGGGGGAGCCGGGAGCTACGAGCAGTACTTC.

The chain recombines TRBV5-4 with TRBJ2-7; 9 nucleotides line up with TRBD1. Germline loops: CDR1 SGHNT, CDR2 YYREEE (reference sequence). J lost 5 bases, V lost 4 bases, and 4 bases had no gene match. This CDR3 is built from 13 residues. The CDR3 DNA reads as TGTGCCAGCAGCCCACAGGGGGCTGACGAGCAGTACTTC. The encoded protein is CASSPQGADEQYF. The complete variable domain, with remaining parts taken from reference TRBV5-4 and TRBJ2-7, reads ETGVTQSPTHLIKTRGQQVTLRCSSQSGHNTVSWYQQALGQGPQFIFQYYREEENGRGNFPPRFSGLQFPNYSSELNVNALELDDSALYLCASSPQGADEQYFGPGTRLTVT.

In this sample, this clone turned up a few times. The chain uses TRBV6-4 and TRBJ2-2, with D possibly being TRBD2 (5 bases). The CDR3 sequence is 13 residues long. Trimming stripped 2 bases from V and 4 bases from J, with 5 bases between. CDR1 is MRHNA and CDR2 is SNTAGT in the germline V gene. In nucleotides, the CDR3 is TGTGCCAGCAGTGACACTAGCACCGGGGAGCTGTTTTTT. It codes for CASSDTSTGELFF.

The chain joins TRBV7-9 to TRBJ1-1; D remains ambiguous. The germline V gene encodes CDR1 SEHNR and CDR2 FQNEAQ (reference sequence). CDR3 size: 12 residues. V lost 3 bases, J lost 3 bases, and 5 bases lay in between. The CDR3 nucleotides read TGTGCCAGCAGCTTCGAGTACACTGAAGCTTTCTTT. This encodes CASSFEYTEAFF.

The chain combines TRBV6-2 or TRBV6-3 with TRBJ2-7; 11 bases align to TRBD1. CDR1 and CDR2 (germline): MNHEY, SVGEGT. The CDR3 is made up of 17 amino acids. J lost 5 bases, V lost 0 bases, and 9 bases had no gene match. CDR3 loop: CASSYSRQDRGPHEQYF. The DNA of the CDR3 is TGTGCCAGCAGTTACTCGAGGCAGGACAGGGGGCCCCACGAGCAGTACTTC.

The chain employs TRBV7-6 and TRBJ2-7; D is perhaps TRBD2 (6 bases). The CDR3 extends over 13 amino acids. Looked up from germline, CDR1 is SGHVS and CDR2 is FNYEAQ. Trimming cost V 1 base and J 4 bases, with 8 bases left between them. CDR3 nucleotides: TGTGCCAGCAGCTTAGGCGCGGGGTACGAGCAGTACTTC. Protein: CASSLGAGYEQYF.

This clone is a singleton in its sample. The CDR3 protein is CASSRAQGANYGYTF. In DNA, the CDR3 is TGTGCCAGCAGTCGCGCACAGGGAGCTAACTATGGCTACACCTTC. The chain is built from TRBV6-2 or TRBV6-3 and TRBJ1-2; perhaps TRBD1 as D (6 bases). Germline V gene lookup returns CDR1 MNHEY and CDR2 SVGEGT. V was clipped by 5 bases and J by 0 bases, with 13 bases between them. The CDR3 length is 15 residues.

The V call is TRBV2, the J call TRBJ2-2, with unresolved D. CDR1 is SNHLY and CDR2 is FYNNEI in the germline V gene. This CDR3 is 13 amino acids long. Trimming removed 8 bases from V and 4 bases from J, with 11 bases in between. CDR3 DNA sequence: TGTGCCAGCTCCTCCTCCGGCACCGGGGAGCTGTTTTTT. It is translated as CASSSSGTGELFF.

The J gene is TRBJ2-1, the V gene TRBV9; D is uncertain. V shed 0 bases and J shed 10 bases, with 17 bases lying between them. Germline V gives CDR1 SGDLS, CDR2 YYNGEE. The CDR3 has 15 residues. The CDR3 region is CASSVEVSPFDEQFF. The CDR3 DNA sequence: TGTGCCAGCAGCGTAGAGGTCTCCCCCTTTGACGAGCAGTTCTTC.

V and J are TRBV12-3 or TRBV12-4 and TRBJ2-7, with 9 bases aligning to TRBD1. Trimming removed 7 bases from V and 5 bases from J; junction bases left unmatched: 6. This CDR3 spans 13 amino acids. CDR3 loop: CASTGQGYDEQYF. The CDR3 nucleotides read TGTGCCAGCACAGGACAGGGGTACGACGAGCAGTACTTC.

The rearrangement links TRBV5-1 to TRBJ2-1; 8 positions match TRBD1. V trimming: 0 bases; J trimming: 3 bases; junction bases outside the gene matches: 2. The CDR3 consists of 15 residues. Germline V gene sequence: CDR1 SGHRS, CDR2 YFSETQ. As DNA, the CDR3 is TGCGCCAGCAGCTTGGTACAGGGGGTCTACAATGAGCAGTTCTTC. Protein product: CASSLVQGVYNEQFF. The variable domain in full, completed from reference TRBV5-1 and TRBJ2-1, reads KAGVTQTPRYLIKTRGQQVTLSCSPISGHRSVSWYQQTPGQGLQFLFEYFSETQRNKGNFPGRFSGRQFSNSRSEMNVSTLELGDSALYLCASSLVQGVYNEQFFGPGTRLTVL.

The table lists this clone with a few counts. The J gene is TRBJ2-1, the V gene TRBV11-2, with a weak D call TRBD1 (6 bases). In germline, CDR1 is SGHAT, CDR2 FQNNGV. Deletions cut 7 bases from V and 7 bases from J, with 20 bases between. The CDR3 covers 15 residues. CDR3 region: CASTAAGTTGNEQFF. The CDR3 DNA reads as TGTGCCAGCACCGCCGCCGGGACAACTGGTAATGAGCAGTTCTTC.

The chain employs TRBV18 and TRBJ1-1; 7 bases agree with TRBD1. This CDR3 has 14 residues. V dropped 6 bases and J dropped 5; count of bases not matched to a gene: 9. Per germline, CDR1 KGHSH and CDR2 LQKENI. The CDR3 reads CASSKTGERTEAFF. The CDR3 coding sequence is TGTGCCAGCTCTAAAACAGGGGAGAGGACTGAAGCTTTCTTT.

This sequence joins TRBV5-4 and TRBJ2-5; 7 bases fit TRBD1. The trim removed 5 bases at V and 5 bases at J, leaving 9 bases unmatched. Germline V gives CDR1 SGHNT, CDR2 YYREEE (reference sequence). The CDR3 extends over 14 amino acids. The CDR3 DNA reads TGTGCCAGCAGTCCCGGGACAGAGGGTGAGACCCAGTACTTC. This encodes CASSPGTEGETQYF.

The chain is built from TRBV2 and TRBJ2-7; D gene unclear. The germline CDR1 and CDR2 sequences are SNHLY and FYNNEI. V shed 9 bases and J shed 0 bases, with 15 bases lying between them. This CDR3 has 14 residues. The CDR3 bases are TGTGCCAGTATTAAAATTCACAACTCCTACGAGCAGTACTTC. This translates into CASIKIHNSYEQYF.

The CDR3 coding sequence is TGTGCCATCAGCGACAGGGGGCAGAACTATGGCTACACCTTC. It is translated as CAISDRGQNYGYTF. The rearrangement uses TRBV10-3 and TRBJ1-2, with 10 bases identical to TRBD1. CDR3 size: 14 residues. The germline gives CDR1 ENHRY, CDR2 SYGVKD. Unmatched junction bases numbered 3, after V lost 6 bases and J lost 2 bases.